This TCR beta chain is drawn from a study of T cell changes during pregnancy in multiple sclerosis. The CDR3 totals 12 residues. V lost 5 bases and J 4 bases, leaving 6 bases between the germline ends. Looked up from germline, CDR1 is SEHNR and CDR2 is FQNEAQ (reference sequence). Assay: immunoSEQ multiplex PCR; the TCRdb copy retains only in-frame clones and omits some. The repertoire holds approximately 88,000 clones, roughly 95% seen once, with more than 0.85% in the top ten. This TCR was sampled from a female donor with multiple sclerosis, enrolled in a pregnancy study. Sequencing was performed on peripheral blood, taken in the second trimester of pregnancy. The chain carries TRBV7-9 and TRBJ1-5, with unresolved D. The CDR3 DNA is TGTGCCAGCAGCGTTTCAAATCAGCCCCAGCATTTT. Translated, it gives CASSVSNQPQHF.